Listed below are T cell receptor beta chains from one sample, sequenced in a study of blood T cell repertoires in COVID-19. The data were produced by immunoSEQ multiplex PCR, yet TCRdb's version contains in-frame clones alone and is incomplete. The sample includes approximately 100,000 clones, roughly 90% of them seen just once. The source material was peripheral blood. These receptors were taken from a human donor with COVID-19, enrolled during active disease. The donor label of this sample is uncertain. CDR3s include the opening cysteine and the closing phenylalanine or tryptophan.

V | CDR3
TRBV6-1 | CASSESLSPDSSNYGYTF
TRBV3-1/TRBV3-2 | CASSQMGQGSAPLHF
TRBV11-2 | CASSLGLAGGPTETQYF
TRBV6-5 | CASSYQQGVGQPQHF
TRBV6-6 | CASSRQGSGNTIYF
TRBV6-6 | CASSRGLAGPLSYNEQFF
TRBV5-4 | CASSLDRPGELFF
TRBV12-3/TRBV12-4 | CASSLSSDYEQYF
TRBV28 | CASSPPSAYYGYTF
TRBV7-9 | CASSLFGGGKDDEQFF
TRBV29-1 | CSAGPSGGYEQYF
TRBV29-1 | CSVSTVTGGLTNGYTF
TRBV18 | CASSPPNPSGETQYF
TRBV11-3 | CASSLGLADLTDTQYF
TRBV7-9 | CASRYRGRLFGFWDNEQFF
TRBV4-1 | CASSQTGTAAGNTIYF
TRBV5-1 | CASSLQPGQETYGYTF
TRBV25-1 | CASGGISGSIYEQYF
TRBV7-2 | CASSRTGRVYGYTF
TRBV10-1 | CASSESTDRALHGYTF
TRBV18 | CASSLVPSGANVLTF
TRBV28 | CASSPDSLLDNTEAFF
TRBV15 | CATSRDLGGSGGEQYF
TRBV15 | CATSRDRQGKDEQYF
TRBV19 | CASTSTGGGYTF
TRBV4-1 | CASSHQTGDNSPLHF
TRBV6-6 | CASTIKRTVFPQPQHF
TRBV5-4 | CASSFGSAGNTIYF